The sequence of this T cell receptor (beta chain) was determined in a study of blood T cell repertoires in COVID-19. Study-level information: Sites in the United States, Italy and Spain provided acute and convalescent COVID-19 samples. PBMCs, B-cell-depleted T cells, or T cells were the source of the cDNA or gDNA that made up the material.

Germline CDR1 SGHTA, CDR2 FQGNSA. Trimming stripped 4 bases from V and 3 bases from J, with 6 bases between. The CDR3 totals 13 residues. Libraries were prepared by immunoSEQ multiplex PCR; TCRdb keeps only in-frame clonotypes and omits some of them. The sample records 390,000 or so clones, roughly four fifths being singletons. This TCR was recovered from a woman aged 45-65 years who had recovered from COVID-19. Sequencing was performed on PBMCs or T cells enriched from blood (not recorded which). The genes are TRBV7-2 and TRBJ1-4; no firm D call. The CDR3 here is CASSSYSNEKLFF. As DNA, the CDR3 is TGTGCCAGCAGCTCGTATTCTAATGAAAAACTGTTTTTT.